This T cell receptor beta chain was sequenced in a study of identical twins. A universal primer site was incorporated via template switching, and the cDNA contained unique molecular identifiers. Each CDR3 protein gets one entry after TCRdb re-called the 5' RACE reads with MiXCR. The table lists some 300,000 distinct CDR3 sequences, roughly 12% of them singletons. This sample also appeared in a second study, on yellow fever vaccine responses in identical twins.

Sequenced sample: CD8+ T cells sorted from blood. The receptor was derived from a woman aged 18-30 years in good health.

CDR3 sequence reads: CASSSTSIYNEQFF. CDR3 DNA sequence: TGTGCCAGCAGCTCCACTAGCATCTACAATGAGCAGTTCTTC. The V and J genes are TRBV5-6 and TRBJ2-1; maybe TRBD2 (6 bases). V lost 3 bases and J lost 3, with 10 bases in between. From germline, CDR1 is SGHDT and CDR2 YYEEEE. The CDR3 contains 14 residues.